A single sample gave rise to the 22 T cell receptor beta chains below, sequenced in a study of human T cells and chemical hapten exposure (TCRdb year 2021). The library was obtained by RACE. The data were produced on a NextSeq 500. Using fastp at Q25 and MiXCR, TCRdb reprocessed the public reads and kept productive beta chains. Rows matching on CDR3 protein sequence are summarized as one entry with the most common DNA and genes. The sample yields tens of thousands of distinct CDR3 sequences; about 6.7% were counted once. The ten biggest clones cover around 1.6% of the sample. The sample's time point, from its label and the paper: pre-sensitization, week 0. The label giving this sample's treatment or condition can be read as: therapeutic diphenylcyclopropenone sensitization with weekly scalp DPC. The sequencing used whole blood, collected in connection with sensitization to the hapten diphenylcyclopropenone (DPC). All receptors come from a woman younger than 45 with alopecia areata. Some clones in this sample may be carry-over from other donors' samples.

This clonotype showed up many times. The chain recombines TRBV12-3 or TRBV12-4 with TRBJ1-1; D uncertain. V gave up 6 bases and J gave up 3 bases, with 11 bases separating them. This CDR3 spans 13 amino acids. The CDR3 spells CASRPTSYTEAFF. DNA of the CDR3: TGTGCCAGCAGACCTACGTCCTACACTGAAGCTTTCTTT.

This clonotype was detected only a few times. The chain combines TRBV6-6 with TRBJ2-1; 10 positions match TRBD2. The CDR3 runs to 15 residues. V shed 4 bases, J shed 8 bases, and the junction held 8 bases outside the gene matches. Per germline, CDR1 MNHNY and CDR2 SVGAGI (reference sequence). CDR3 sequence: CASSSTSGAWYEQFF. CDR3 in DNA: TGTGCCAGCAGTTCTACTAGCGGGGCATGGTATGAGCAGTTCTTC.

Comments on this clonotype: A read error may explain this, as a much larger clone is one base away. The rearrangement uses TRBV12-3 or TRBV12-4 and TRBJ2-7; possible D gene TRBD1, 6 bases. This CDR3 is 13 amino acids long. V was clipped by 2 bases and J by 5 bases, with 10 bases between them. The CDR3 reads CASSLFKGDEQYF. Here the CDR3 DNA reads TGTGCCAGCAGTTTATTTAAGGGGGACGAGCAGTACTTC.

This clonotype was counted ten times or more. The rearrangement uses TRBV4-1 and TRBJ2-3, with TRBD2 identical over 11 bases. Germline CDR1 MGHRA, CDR2 YSYEKL. This CDR3 spans 22 amino acids. V was pared by 4 bases and J by 1 base, with 22 bases of the junction left unmatched. The CDR3 loop is CASSLPPLLAGDPTTRTDTQYF. The DNA for the CDR3 is TGCGCCAGCAGCCTACCCCCTTTACTAGCGGGGGACCCGACAACACGCACAGATACGCAGTATTTT.

This clonotype has a count of ten or more. This rearrangement joins TRBV30 to TRBJ2-1; the D gene could be TRBD1 or TRBD2 (5 bases each). Germline values: CDR1 GTSNPN, CDR2 SVGIG (reference sequence). Trimming pared 2 bases from V and 8 bases from J, leaving 16 bases between. The CDR3 has 14 residues. CDR3 in amino acids: CAWSLRGPMDEQFF. Written as DNA, the CDR3 is TGTGCCTGGAGTTTGAGGGGCCCTATGGATGAGCAGTTCTTC.

This clonotype appeared many times. This chain uses TRBV29-1 with TRBJ2-3, with 7 nucleotides matching TRBD1. CDR3 length: 13 amino acids. Germline trimming cut 7 bases from V and 1 base from J; bases unmatched to any gene: 5. Germline V gene lookup returns CDR1 SQVTM and CDR2 ANQGSEA. The CDR3 DNA is TGCAGCGGGGGAACAGGGGGCACAGATACGCAGTATTTT. Translating gives CSGGTGGTDTQYF.

This clonotype was seen ten or more times. V gene TRBV27 combines with J gene TRBJ2-5; D is unresolved. The V gene's germline CDR1 is MNHEY and CDR2 SMNVEV (reference sequence). Deletions cut 4 bases from V and 0 bases from J, with 12 bases between. The CDR3 is made up of 15 amino acids. CDR3 nucleotides: TGTGCCAGCAGTTCCGTCCTTGACTACCAAGAGACCCAGTACTTC. It codes for CASSSVLDYQETQYF.

This clonotype was observed many times. The chain links TRBV20-1 to TRBJ1-1; no reliable D call. The CDR3 is 16 residues long. Deletions cut 0 bases from V and 2 bases from J, with 16 bases between. CDR1 DFQATT and CDR2 SNEGSKA come from the germline V gene (reference sequence). CDR3 nucleotide sequence: TGCAGTGCTAGAGACGGGAGGGCGCGGGGAAACACTGAAGCTTTCTTT. It is translated as CSARDGRARGNTEAFF.

This clonotype was seen at least ten times. This rearrangement joins TRBV6-5 to TRBJ2-1; 8 nucleotides agree with TRBD2. Germline V gene lookup returns CDR1 MNHEY and CDR2 SVGAGI. Germline trimming cut 6 bases from V and 4 bases from J; bases unmatched to any gene: 8. There are 15 residues in the CDR3. The CDR3 DNA reads as TGTGCCAGCAGCCTGTGGAGCGGGGGTTACAATGAGCAGTTCTTC. This translates into CASSLWSGGYNEQFF.

This clonotype was detected ten times or more. The gene calls are TRBV9 and TRBJ1-1, with 9 bases lining up with TRBD1. CDR1 and CDR2 (germline): SGDLS, YYNGEE. The CDR3 is made up of 17 amino acids. With 4 bases clipped from V and 0 bases from J, the junction kept 10 bases outside the gene matches. CDR3 DNA: TGTGCCAGCAGCCTTACTGGACAGGGGTTTATGAACACTGAAGCTTTCTTT. Residues: CASSLTGQGFMNTEAFF.

This clonotype was counted ten times or more. V gene TRBV5-1 combines with J gene TRBJ2-1, with 8 bases matching TRBD1. After removal of 7 bases from V and 9 bases from J, the junction contained 12 bases not matched to a gene. The length of the CDR3 is 14 residues. Germline lookup yields CDR1 SGHRS and CDR2 YFSETQ. The CDR3 region is CASATGVPSVEQFF. DNA for the CDR3: TGCGCCAGCGCGACAGGGGTCCCCTCCGTTGAGCAGTTCTTC.

The table lists this clonotype with a few counts. The CDR3 region has the DNA TGTGCCAGCAGTTACTTTGGCAAAGCGTCCTATAAGCAGTTCTTC. Its protein product is CASSYFGKASYKQFF. The V call is TRBV6-5, the J call TRBJ2-1, with unresolved D. CDR1 is MNHEY and CDR2 is SVGAGI in the germline V gene. CDR3 length: 15 amino acids. Deletions cut 1 base from V and 11 bases from J, with 18 bases between.

This clonotype has a count of ten or more. The J gene is TRBJ1-3, the V gene TRBV12-3 or TRBV12-4; no clear D gene. The CDR3 totals 14 residues. Trimming shortened V by 5 bases and J by 3 bases, and 11 bases separated the two germline ends. The CDR3 DNA reads as TGTGCCAGCAGTCCTCCTCCCTTTGGAAACACCATATATTTT. It codes for CASSPPPFGNTIYF.

This chain connects TRBV11-3 to TRBJ2-1; no definite D call. V lost 3 bases and J 7 bases, leaving 19 bases between the germline ends. CDR1 is SGHNT and CDR2 is YENEEA in the germline V gene. The CDR3 extends over 16 amino acids. CDR3 protein: CASSLNGPSRVNEQFF. DNA of the CDR3: TGTGCCAGCAGCTTGAACGGACCGAGCCGAGTAAATGAGCAGTTCTTC.

This clonotype was recorded many times. The chain employs TRBV2 and TRBJ2-4; 8 bases match TRBD1. Germline V gives CDR1 SNHLY, CDR2 FYNNEI. The CDR3 runs 14 residues. Unmatched junction bases numbered 7, after V lost 6 bases and J lost 6 bases. This CDR3 reads CASRAGGAGNIQYF. The CDR3 nucleotides read TGTGCCAGCAGAGCAGGGGGCGCCGGAAACATTCAGTACTTC.

This clonotype has a handful of counts. This rearrangement joins TRBV21-1 to TRBJ2-1; the D segment call TRBD2 is taken from the table without a DNA check. TRBV21-1 constitutes a pseudogene. This CDR3 has 17 residues. The CDR3, as DNA: TGTGCCAGCAGCAAAGTTTCGGCTAGGTATTCCTACAATGAGCAGTTCTTC. This translates into CASSKVSARYSYNEQFF.

This clonotype was detected ten times or more. The rearrangement links TRBV12-3 or TRBV12-4 to TRBJ2-7; D gene uncertain. Trimming took 4 bases from V and 3 from J, leaving 7 bases between them. The CDR3 spans 12 residues. The CDR3 DNA follows: TGTGCCAGCAGTTCGACGTACTACGAGCAGTACTTC. Encoded protein: CASSSTYYEQYF.

The J gene is TRBJ1-6, the V gene TRBV19, with TRBD1 identical over 8 bases. Germline V gene sequence: CDR1 LNHDA, CDR2 SQIVND (reference sequence). V was pared by 3 bases and J by 3 bases, with 7 bases of the junction left unmatched. This CDR3 contains 17 residues. CDR3 nucleotides: TGTGCCAGTAGTATCACCGGGACAGGAGACTATAATTCACCCCTCCACTTT. As protein: CASSITGTGDYNSPLHF.

This clonotype was seen repeatedly, ten times or more. CDR3 in DNA: TGTGCCAGCAGTTTACTTACAGGGCCCGGAGATACGCAGTATTTT. Translated, it gives CASSLLTGPGDTQYF. The chain combines TRBV7-6 with TRBJ2-3, with D possibly being TRBD1 (6 bases). This CDR3 has 15 residues. V was trimmed by 6 bases and J by 5 bases, leaving 18 bases between them. The germline V gene has CDR1 SGHVS and CDR2 FNYEAQ.

This clonotype was seen more than once but under ten times. V is TRBV18 and J is TRBJ1-1; D not resolved. Looked up from germline, CDR1 is KGHSH and CDR2 is LQKENI. This CDR3 spans 12 amino acids. V lost 6 bases and J 3 bases, leaving 8 bases between the germline ends. CDR3 DNA sequence: TGTGCCAGCTCTCCTCGATACACTGAAGCTTTCTTT. It is translated as CASSPRYTEAFF. Complete variable domain (other parts from reference TRBV18 and TRBJ1-1): NAGVMQNPRHLVRRRGQEARLRCSPMKGHSHVYWYRQLPEEGLKFMVYLQKENIIDESGMPKERFSAEFPKEGPSILRIQQVVRGDSAAYFCASSPRYTEAFFGQGTRLTVV.

This clonotype appeared many times. The J gene is TRBJ1-3, the V gene TRBV12-3 or TRBV12-4; D ambiguous. The V gene lost 2 bases and the J gene lost 3 bases, with 8 bases spanning the gap. This CDR3 is built from 14 residues. The CDR3 spells CASSLWGSGNTIYF. The CDR3, as DNA: TGTGCCAGCAGTTTATGGGGTAGTGGAAACACCATATATTTT.

This clonotype was counted ten times or more. CDR3 sequence (DNA): TGTGCCAGCAGTTACGGGGAGGGGGGGGCCTACGAGCAGTACTTC. Encoded protein: CASSYGEGGAYEQYF. The chain has TRBV6-5 and TRBJ2-7; TRBD2 is a possible D gene (7 bases). The V end lost 2 bases, the J end lost 2 bases, and 13 bases lay between the germline ends. CDR1 and CDR2 from the germline V gene are MNHEY and SVGAGI. The CDR3 consists of 15 residues.